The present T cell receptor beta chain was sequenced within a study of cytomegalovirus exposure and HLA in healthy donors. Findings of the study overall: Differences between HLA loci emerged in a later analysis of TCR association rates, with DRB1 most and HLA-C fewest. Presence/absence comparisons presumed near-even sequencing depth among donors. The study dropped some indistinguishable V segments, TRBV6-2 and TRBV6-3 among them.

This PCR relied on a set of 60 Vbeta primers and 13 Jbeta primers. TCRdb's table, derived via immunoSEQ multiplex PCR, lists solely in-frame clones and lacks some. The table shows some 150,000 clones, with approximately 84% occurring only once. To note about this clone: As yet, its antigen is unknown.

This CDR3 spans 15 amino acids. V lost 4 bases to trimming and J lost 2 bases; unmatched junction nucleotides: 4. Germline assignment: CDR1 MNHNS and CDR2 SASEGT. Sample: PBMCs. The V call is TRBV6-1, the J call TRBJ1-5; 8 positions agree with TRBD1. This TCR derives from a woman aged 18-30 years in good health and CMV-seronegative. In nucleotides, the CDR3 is TGTGCCAGCAGTGCTAGGGGACAGGGCAATCAGCCCCAGCATTTT. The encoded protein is CASSARGQGNQPQHF.